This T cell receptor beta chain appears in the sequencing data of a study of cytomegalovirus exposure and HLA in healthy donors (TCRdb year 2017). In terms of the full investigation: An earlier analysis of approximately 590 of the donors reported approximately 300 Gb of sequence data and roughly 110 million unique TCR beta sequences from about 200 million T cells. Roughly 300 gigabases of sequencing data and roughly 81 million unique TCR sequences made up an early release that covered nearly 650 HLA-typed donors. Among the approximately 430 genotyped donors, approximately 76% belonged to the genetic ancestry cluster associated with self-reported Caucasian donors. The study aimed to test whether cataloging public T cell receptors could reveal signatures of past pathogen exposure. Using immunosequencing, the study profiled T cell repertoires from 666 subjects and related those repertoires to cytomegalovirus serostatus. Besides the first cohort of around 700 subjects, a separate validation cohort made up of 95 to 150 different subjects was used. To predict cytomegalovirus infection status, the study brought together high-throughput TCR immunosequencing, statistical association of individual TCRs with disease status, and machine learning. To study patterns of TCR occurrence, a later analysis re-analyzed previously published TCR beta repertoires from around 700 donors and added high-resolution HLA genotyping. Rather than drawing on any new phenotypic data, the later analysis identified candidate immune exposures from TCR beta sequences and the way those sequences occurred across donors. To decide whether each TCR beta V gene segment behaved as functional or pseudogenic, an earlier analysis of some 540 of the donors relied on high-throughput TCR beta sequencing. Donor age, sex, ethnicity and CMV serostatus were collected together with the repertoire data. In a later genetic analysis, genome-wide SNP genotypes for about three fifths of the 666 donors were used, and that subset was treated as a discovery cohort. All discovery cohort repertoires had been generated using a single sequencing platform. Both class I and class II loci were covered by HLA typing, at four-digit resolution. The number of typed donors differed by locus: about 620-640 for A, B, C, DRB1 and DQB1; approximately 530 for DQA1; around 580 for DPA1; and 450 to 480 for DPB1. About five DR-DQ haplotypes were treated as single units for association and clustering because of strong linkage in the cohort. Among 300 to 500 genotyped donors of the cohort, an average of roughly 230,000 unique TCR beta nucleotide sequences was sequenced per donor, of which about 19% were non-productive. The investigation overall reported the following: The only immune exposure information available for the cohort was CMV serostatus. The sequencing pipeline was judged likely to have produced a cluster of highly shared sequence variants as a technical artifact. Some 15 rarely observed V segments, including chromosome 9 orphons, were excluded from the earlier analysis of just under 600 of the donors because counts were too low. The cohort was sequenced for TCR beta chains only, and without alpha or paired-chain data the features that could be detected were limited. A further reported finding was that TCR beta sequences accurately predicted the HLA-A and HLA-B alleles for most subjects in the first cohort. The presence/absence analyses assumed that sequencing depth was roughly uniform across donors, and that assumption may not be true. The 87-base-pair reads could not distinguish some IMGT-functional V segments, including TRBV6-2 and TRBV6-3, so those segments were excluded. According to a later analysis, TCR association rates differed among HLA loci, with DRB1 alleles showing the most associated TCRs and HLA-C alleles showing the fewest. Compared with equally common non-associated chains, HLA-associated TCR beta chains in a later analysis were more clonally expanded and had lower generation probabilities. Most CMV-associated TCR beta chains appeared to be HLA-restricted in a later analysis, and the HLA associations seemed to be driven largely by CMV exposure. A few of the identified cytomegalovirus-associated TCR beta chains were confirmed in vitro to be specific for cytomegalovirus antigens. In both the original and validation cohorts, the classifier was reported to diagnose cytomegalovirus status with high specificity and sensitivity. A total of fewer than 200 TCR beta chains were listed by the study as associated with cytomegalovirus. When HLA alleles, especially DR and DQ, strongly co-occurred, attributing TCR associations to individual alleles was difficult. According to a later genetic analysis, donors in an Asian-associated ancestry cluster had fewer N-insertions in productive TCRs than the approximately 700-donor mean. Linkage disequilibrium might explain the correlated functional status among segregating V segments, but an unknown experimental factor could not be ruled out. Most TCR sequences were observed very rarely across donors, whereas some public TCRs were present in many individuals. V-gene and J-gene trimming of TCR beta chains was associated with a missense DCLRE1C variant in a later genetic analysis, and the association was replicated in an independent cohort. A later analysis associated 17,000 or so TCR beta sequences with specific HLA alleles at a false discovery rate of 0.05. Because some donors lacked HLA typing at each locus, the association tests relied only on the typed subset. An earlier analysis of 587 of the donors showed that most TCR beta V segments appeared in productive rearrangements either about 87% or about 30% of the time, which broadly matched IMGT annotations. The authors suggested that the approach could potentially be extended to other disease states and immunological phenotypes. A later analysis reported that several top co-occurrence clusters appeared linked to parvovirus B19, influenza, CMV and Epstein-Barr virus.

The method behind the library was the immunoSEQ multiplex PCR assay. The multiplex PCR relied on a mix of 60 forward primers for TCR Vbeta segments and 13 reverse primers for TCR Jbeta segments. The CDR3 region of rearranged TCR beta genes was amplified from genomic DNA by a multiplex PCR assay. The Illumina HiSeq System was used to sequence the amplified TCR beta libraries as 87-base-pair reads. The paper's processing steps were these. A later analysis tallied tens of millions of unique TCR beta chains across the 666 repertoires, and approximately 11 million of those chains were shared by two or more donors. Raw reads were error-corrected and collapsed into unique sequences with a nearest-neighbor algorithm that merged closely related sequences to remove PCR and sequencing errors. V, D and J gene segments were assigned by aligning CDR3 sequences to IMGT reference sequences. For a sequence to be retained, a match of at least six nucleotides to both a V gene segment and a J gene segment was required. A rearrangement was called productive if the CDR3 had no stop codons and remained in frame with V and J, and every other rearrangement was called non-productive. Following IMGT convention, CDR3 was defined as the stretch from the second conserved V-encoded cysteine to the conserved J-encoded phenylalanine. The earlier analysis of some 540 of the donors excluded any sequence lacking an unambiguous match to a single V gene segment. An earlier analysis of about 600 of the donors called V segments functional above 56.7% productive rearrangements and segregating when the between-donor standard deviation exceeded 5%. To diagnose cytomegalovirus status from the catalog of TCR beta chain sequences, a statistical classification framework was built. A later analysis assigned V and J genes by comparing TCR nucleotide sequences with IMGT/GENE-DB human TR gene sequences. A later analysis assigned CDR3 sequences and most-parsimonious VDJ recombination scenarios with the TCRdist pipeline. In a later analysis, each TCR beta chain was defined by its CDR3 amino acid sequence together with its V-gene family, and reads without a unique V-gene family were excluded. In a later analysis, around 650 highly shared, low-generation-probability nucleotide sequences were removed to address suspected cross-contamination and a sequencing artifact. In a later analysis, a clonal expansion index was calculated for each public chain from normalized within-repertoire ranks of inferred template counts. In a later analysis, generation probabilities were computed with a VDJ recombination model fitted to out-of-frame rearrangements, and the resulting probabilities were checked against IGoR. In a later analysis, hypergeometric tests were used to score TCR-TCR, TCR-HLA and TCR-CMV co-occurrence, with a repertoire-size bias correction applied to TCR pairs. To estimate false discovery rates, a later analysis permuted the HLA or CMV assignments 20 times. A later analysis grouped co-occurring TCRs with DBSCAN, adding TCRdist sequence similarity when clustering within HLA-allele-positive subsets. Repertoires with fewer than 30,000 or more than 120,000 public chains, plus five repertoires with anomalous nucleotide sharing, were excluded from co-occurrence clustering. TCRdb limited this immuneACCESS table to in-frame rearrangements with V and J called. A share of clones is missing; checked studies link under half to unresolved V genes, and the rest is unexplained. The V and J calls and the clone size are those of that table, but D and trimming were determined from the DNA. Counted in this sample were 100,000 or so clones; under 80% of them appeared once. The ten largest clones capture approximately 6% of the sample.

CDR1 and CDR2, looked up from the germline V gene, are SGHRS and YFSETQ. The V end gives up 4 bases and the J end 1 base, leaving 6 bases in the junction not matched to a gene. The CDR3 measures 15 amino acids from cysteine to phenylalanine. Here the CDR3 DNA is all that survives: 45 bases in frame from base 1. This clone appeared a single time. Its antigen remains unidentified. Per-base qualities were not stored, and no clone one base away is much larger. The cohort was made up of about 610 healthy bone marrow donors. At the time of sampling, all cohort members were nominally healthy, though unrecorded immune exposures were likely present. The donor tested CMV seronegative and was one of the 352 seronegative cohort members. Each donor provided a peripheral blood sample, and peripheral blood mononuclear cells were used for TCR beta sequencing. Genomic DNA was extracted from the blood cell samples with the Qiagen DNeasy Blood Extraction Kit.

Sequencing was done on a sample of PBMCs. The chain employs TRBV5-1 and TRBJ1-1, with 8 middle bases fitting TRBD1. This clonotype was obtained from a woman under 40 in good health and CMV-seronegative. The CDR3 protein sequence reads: CASSLWTGTNTEAFF. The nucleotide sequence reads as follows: TGCGCCAGCAGCCTCTGGACAGGGACGAACACTGAAGCTTTCTTT.